A selection of T cell receptor beta chains follows, all from one sample in a study of T-cell memory formation after mild COVID-19. TCRdb independently ran MiXCR on the 5' RACE reads; one entry per CDR3 protein. Of roughly 350,000 distinct CDR3 sequences in the sample, approximately 15% are singletons; the top ten hold approximately 21%. Input material: PBMCs or a T cell subset sorted from them (not recorded which). The receptors originated from a man aged 18 to 30 who had mild COVID-19 (a few samples of this study predate the infection). Cell type and time point are not known. Each CDR3 is given with its conserved first and last residue. D genes are given only for firm matches. Clone size, where shown, is once, few, many, or a class for clones that have expanded.

j_call	v_call	d_call	clone_size	cdr3_nt	cdr3_aa
TRBJ2-7	TRBV2	NA	few	TGTGCCAGCACAGGGGCAGGGGTTCCCTACGAGCAGTACTTC	CASTGAGVPYEQYF
TRBJ1-2	TRBV12-3/TRBV12-4	TRBD1	NA	TGTGCCAGCAGTAACAGGGGGGCCTTTGGCTACACCTTC	CASSNRGAFGYTF
TRBJ1-1	TRBV10-3	TRBD1	NA	TGTGCCATCAGGGACTTGGACAGGGGCGTGGTCACTGAAGCTTTCTTT	CAIRDLDRGVVTEAFF
TRBJ2-1	TRBV10-3	TRBD2	many	TGTGCCATCAGTGAGTCATCAGCGGGGAGGAATGAGCAGTTCTTC	CAISESSAGRNEQFF
TRBJ1-1	TRBV5-6	NA	few	TGTGCCAGCAGCTTGCAGTCTGAAGCTTTCTTT	CASSLQSEAFF
TRBJ2-1	TRBV4-3	TRBD2	many	TGCGCCAGCAGGCAAAGACTAGCGGGAGATACTTACAATGAGCAGTTCTTC	CASRQRLAGDTYNEQFF
TRBJ2-5	TRBV2	NA	NA	TGTGCCAGCAGGGGGTCCCCAGAGACCCAGTACTTC	CASRGSPETQYF
TRBJ2-3	TRBV4-1	NA	NA	TGCGCCAGCAGCCAAGATACGGGATATGGCCCAGATACGCAGTATTTT	CASSQDTGYGPDTQYF
TRBJ2-3	TRBV20-1	NA	NA	TGCAGTGCTCCCGACCAGACTCATACGCAGTATTTT	CSAPDQTHTQYF
TRBJ2-4	TRBV25-1	TRBD2	NA	TGTGCCAGCAGTGAAGGGTTAGCGGGGGAGGCGGACATTCAGTACTTC	CASSEGLAGEADIQYF
TRBJ2-3	TRBV4-3	NA	few	TGCGCCAGCAGCCAAGCGGACACAGATACGCAGTATTTT	CASSQADTDTQYF
TRBJ2-1	TRBV6-5	NA	many	TGTGCCAGCAGTTACTCCAACTACAATGAGCAGTTCTTC	CASSYSNYNEQFF
TRBJ2-5	TRBV6-5	TRBD2	few	TGTGCCAGCAGTTACCTAGGGACTAGCCTGGAGACCCAGTACTTC	CASSYLGTSLETQYF
TRBJ2-1	TRBV20-1	NA	few	TGCAGTGCAGGGGACTACAATGAGCAGTTCTTC	CSAGDYNEQFF
TRBJ2-7	TRBV27	NA	NA	TGTGCCAGCAGTTTAAGTCGAGTGGGCAAGCAGTACTTC	CASSLSRVGKQYF
TRBJ2-5	TRBV7-8	NA	NA	TGTGCCAGCAGTTACGGGGCCGAAGAGACCCAGTACTTC	CASSYGAEETQYF
TRBJ2-5	TRBV5-1	NA	many	TGCGCCAGCAGCGTTGGCGGGGGCGAGGAGACCCAGTACTTC	CASSVGGGEETQYF
TRBJ2-7	TRBV5-5	NA	NA	TGTGCCAGCAGCCGAGAGGGGCGCGCCAGCTCCTACGAGCAGTACTTC	CASSREGRASSYEQYF
TRBJ2-6	TRBV7-2	TRBD1	many	TGTGCCAGCAGCTTAGGACAGGGCAACGTCCTGACTTTC	CASSLGQGNVLTF
TRBJ1-5	TRBV19	NA	few	TGTGCCAGTAGTATGTACAGAGTCAATCAGCCCCAGCATTTT	CASSMYRVNQPQHF
TRBJ1-4	TRBV5-1	TRBD1	few	TGCGCCAGCAGCTTGGGAGACAGGGGCCAAGAAAAACTGTTTTTT	CASSLGDRGQEKLFF
TRBJ2-1	TRBV29-1	NA	NA	TGCAGCGTTGAAGAGGTACAGGGAAATGAGCAGTTCTTC	CSVEEVQGNEQFF
TRBJ2-3	TRBV12-3/TRBV12-4	NA	many	TGTGCCAGCAGTTCTATCCTACGCACAGATACGCAGTATTTT	CASSSILRTDTQYF
TRBJ1-2	TRBV12-3/TRBV12-4	NA	NA	TGTGCCAGCAGTTTGGGGGAGGTGGATGGCTACACCTTC	CASSLGEVDGYTF
TRBJ2-2	TRBV9	NA	few	TGTGCCAGCAGCGGGGACATCCGGAACACCGGGGAGCTGTTTTTT	CASSGDIRNTGELFF
TRBJ1-6	TRBV5-1	NA	many	TGCGCCAGCAGCTTGGTCTCTCCGGGAAATTCACCCCTCCACTTT	CASSLVSPGNSPLHF
TRBJ2-2	TRBV9	NA	many	TGTGCCAGCAGTAGAACCGGGGAGCTGTTTTTT	CASSRTGELFF
TRBJ1-1	TRBV28	NA	NA	TGTGCCAGCAGTTTATTCAGGGACGCTGAAGCTTTCTTT	CASSLFRDAEAFF
TRBJ2-5	TRBV4-1	NA	NA	TGCGCCAGCAGCCGCCGACAGCTGGAGGGAGAGACCCAGTACTTC	CASSRRQLEGETQYF
TRBJ1-4	TRBV6-6	NA	NA	TGTGCCAGCGAGGACAGCACTAATGAAAAACTGTTTTTT	CASEDSTNEKLFF
TRBJ2-5	TRBV3-1	TRBD1	NA	TGTGCCAGCATACCGGGACAGGGCCGTTCGTATTTGTACCAAGAGACCCAGTACTTC	CASIPGQGRSYLYQETQYF
TRBJ2-3	TRBV10-3	TRBD1	few	TGTGCCGTCCAACAGGGGACCGTCGCAGATACGCAGTATTTT	CAVQQGTVADTQYF
TRBJ2-1	TRBV5-6	NA	few	TGTGCCAGCAGCTCCCCTCAGGGAGTGGAGTTCTTC	CASSSPQGVEFF
TRBJ2-7	TRBV6-2/TRBV6-3	TRBD1	many	TGTGCCAGCAGTTACGACCTGACAGGGGCGACCTACGAGCAGTACTTC	CASSYDLTGATYEQYF
TRBJ2-2	TRBV7-2	NA	NA	TGTGCCAGCAGCTTAAGTAGGGTTAACACCGGGGAGCTGTTTTTT	CASSLSRVNTGELFF
TRBJ2-7	TRBV20-1	TRBD1	NA	TGCAGTGCGAGGAATAGTTTCCAGGGGGCCTACGAGCAGTACTTC	CSARNSFQGAYEQYF
TRBJ2-2	TRBV7-9	NA	NA	TGTGCCAGTACCGGGCTCGGCGGGGAGCTGTTTTTT	CASTGLGGELFF
TRBJ2-5	TRBV27	TRBD2	NA	TGTGCCAGCAGCCAGACTAGCGGGGAAGAGACCCAGTACTTC	CASSQTSGEETQYF
TRBJ1-1	TRBV5-1	NA	many	TGCGCCAGCAGCCTGGACAGTGGAGACACTGAAGCTTTCTTT	CASSLDSGDTEAFF
TRBJ2-5	TRBV20-1	TRBD1	NA	TGCAGTGCTAGACCAGGGGGCTCGGTGGAGACCCAGTACTTC	CSARPGGSVETQYF
TRBJ1-4	TRBV30	NA	NA	TGTGCCTGGAGGAGCGGATTAAATGAAAAACTGTTTTTT	CAWRSGLNEKLFF
TRBJ1-1	TRBV6-5	NA	NA	TGTGCCAGCAGTTACTCGACAGTTATGAACACTGAAGCTTTCTTT	CASSYSTVMNTEAFF
TRBJ1-2	TRBV6-2/TRBV6-3	NA	NA	TGTGCCAGCAGTTTTTTGGCTACGGGCACGAACTATGGCTACACCTTC	CASSFLATGTNYGYTF
TRBJ1-5	TRBV20-1	NA	NA	TGCAGTGCTAGTGACAGTCGTGATCAGCCCCAGCATTTT	CSASDSRDQPQHF
TRBJ2-3	TRBV7-8	NA	NA	TGTGCCAGCAGCTTACTCGACCGTAAGAGGTCCACAGATACGCAGTATTTT	CASSLLDRKRSTDTQYF
TRBJ2-2	TRBV6-6	NA	NA	TGTGCCAGCAGCCAAGTATTGAGCCCGGCCGGGGAGCTGTTTTTT	CASSQVLSPAGELFF